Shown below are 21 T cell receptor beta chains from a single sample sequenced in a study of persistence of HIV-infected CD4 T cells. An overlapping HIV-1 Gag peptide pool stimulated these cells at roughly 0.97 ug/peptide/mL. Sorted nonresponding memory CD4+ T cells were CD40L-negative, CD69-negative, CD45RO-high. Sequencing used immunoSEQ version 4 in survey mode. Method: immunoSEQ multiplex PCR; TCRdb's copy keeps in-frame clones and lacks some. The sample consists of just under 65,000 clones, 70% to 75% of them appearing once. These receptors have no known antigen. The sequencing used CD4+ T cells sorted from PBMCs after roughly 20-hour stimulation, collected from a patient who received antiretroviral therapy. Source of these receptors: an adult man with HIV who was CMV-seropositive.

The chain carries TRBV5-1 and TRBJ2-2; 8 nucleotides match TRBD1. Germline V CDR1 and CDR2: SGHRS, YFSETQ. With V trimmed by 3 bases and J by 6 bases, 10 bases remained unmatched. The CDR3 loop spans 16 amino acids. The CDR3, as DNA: TGCGCCAGCAGCTCGTTCACAGGGGGTTCGGCCGGGGAGCTGTTTTTT. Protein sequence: CASSSFTGGSAGELFF. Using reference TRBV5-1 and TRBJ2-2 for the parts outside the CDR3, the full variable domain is KAGVTQTPRYLIKTRGQQVTLSCSPISGHRSVSWYQQTPGQGLQFLFEYFSETQRNKGNFPGRFSGRQFSNSRSEMNVSTLELGDSALYLCASSSFTGGSAGELFFGEGSRLTVL.

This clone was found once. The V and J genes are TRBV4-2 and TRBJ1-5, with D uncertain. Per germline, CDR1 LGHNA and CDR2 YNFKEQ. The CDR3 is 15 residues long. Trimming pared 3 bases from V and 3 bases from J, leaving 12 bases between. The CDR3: CASSHVDTDNQPQHF. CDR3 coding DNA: TGTGCCAGCAGCCATGTAGACACGGACAATCAGCCCCAGCATTTT.

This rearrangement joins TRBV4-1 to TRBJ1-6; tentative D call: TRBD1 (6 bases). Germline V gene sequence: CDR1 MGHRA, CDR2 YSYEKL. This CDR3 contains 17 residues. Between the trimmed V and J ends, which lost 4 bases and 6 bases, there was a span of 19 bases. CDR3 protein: CASSPADRPGLNSPLHF. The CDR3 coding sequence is TGCGCCAGCAGCCCAGCCGACAGGCCCGGACTTAATTCACCCCTCCACTTT.

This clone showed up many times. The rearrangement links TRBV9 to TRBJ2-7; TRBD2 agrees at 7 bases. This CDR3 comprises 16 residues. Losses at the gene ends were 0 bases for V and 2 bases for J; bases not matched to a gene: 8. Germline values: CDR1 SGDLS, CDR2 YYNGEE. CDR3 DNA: TGTGCCAGCAGCGTAGGAGGAACGGGGGGACCCTACGAGCAGTACTTC. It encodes CASSVGGTGGPYEQYF.

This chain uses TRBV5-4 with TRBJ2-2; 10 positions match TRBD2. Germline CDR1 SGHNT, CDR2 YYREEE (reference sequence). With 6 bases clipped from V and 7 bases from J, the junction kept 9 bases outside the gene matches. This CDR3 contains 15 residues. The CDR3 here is CASTRAGGQIGELFF. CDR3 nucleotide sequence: TGTGCCAGCACCCGAGCGGGGGGGCAAATCGGGGAGCTGTTTTTT.

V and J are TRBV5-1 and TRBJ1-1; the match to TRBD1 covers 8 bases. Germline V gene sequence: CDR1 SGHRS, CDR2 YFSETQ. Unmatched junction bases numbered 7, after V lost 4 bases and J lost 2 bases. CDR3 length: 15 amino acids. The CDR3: CASSRETGVNTEAFF. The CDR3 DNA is TGCGCCAGCAGCCGTGAGACAGGGGTTAACACTGAAGCTTTCTTT.

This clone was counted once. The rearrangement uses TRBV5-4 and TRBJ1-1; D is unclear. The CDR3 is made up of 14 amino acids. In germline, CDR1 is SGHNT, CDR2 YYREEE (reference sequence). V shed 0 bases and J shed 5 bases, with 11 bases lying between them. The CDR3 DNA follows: TGTGCCAGCAGCTTGGATCGGGGTGGAACTGAAGCTTTCTTT. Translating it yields CASSLDRGGTEAFF.

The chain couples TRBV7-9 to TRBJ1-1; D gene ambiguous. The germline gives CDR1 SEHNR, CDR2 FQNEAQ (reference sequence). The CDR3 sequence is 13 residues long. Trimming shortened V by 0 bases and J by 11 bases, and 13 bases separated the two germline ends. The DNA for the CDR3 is TGTGCCAGCAGCTTAGCACAATACAGTTACGCTTTCTTT. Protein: CASSLAQYSYAFF.

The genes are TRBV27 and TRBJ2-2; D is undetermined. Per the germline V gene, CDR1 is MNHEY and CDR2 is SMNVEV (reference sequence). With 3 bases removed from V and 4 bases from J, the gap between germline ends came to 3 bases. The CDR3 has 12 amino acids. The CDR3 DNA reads TGTGCCAGCAGTTTCCTCACCGGGGAGCTGTTTTTT. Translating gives CASSFLTGELFF.

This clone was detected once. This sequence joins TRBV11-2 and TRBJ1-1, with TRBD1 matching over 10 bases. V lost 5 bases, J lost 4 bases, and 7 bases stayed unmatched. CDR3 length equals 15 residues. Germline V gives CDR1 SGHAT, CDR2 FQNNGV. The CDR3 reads CASSPRTGGGTEAFF. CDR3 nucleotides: TGTGCCAGCAGCCCCAGGACAGGGGGGGGCACTGAAGCTTTCTTT.

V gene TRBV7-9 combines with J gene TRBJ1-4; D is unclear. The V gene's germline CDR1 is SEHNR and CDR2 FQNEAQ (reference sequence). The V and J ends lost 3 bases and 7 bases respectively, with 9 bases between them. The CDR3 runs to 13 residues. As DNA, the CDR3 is TGTGCCAGCAGCTTTGACGGTGGTGAAAAACTGTTTTTT. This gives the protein CASSFDGGEKLFF. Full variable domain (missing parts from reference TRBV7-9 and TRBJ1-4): DTGVSQNPRHKITKRGQNVTFRCDPISEHNRLYWYRQTLGQGPEFLTYFQNEAQLEKSRLLSDRFSAERPKGSFSTLEIQRTEQGDSAMYLCASSFDGGEKLFFGSGTQLSVL.

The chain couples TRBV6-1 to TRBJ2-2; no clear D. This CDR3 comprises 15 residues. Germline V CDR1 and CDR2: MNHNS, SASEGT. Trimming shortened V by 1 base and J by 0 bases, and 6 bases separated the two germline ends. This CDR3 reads CASSEGSPNTGELFF. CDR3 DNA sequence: TGTGCCAGCAGTGAAGGCAGCCCGAACACCGGGGAGCTGTTTTTT.

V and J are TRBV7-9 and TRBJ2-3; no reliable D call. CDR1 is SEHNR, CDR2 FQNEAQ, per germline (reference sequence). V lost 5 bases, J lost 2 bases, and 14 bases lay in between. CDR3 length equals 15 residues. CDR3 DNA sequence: TGTGCCAGCAGCCGCGAGGTGGATCCCACAGATACGCAGTATTTT. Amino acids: CASSREVDPTDTQYF.

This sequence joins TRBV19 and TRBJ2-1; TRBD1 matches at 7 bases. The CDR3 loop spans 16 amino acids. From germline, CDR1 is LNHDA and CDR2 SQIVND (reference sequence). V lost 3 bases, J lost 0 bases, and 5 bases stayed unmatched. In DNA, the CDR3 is TGTGCCAGTAGTATCAACAGGGGAAGCTCCTACAATGAGCAGTTCTTC. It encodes CASSINRGSSYNEQFF.

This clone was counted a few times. The CDR3 is CASRHETGELFF. The CDR3 DNA follows: TGCGCCAGCAGGCACGAGACCGGGGAGCTGTTTTTT. This rearrangement joins TRBV5-1 to TRBJ2-2; D remains ambiguous. The V gene lost 5 bases and the J gene lost 5 bases, with 7 bases spanning the gap. This CDR3 is built from 12 residues. Germline V gene data show CDR1 as SGHRS and CDR2 as YFSETQ. The variable domain in full, completed from reference TRBV5-1 and TRBJ2-2, reads KAGVTQTPRYLIKTRGQQVTLSCSPISGHRSVSWYQQTPGQGLQFLFEYFSETQRNKGNFPGRFSGRQFSNSRSEMNVSTLELGDSALYLCASRHETGELFFGEGSRLTVL.

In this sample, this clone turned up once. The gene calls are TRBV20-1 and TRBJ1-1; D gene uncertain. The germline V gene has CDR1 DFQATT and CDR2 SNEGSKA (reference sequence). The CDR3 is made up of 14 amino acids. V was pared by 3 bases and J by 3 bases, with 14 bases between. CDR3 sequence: CSASPPLGDTEAFF. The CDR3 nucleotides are TGCAGTGCTAGTCCTCCCTTGGGAGACACTGAAGCTTTCTTT.

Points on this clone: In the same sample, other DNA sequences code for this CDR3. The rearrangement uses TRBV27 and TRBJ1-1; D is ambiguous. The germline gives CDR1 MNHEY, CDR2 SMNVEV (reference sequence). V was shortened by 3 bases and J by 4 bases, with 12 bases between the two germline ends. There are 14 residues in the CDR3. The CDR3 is CASSFNPGGTEAFF. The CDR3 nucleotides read TGTGCCAGCAGTTTTAACCCAGGAGGCACTGAAGCTTTCTTT.

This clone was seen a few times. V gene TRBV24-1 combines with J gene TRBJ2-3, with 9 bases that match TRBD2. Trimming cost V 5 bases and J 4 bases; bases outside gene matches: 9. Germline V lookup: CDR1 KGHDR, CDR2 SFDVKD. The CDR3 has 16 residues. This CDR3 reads CATSGSAGGSPDTQYF. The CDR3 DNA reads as TGTGCCACCAGTGGTTCAGCGGGGGGCTCCCCAGATACGCAGTATTTT.

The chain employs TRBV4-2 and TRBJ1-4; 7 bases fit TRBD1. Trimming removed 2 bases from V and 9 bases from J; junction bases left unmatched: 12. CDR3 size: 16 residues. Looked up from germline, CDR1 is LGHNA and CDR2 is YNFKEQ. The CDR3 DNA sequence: TGTGCCAGCAGCCAAAGCTCCGGGACAGAGGGGAAAAAACTGTTTTTT. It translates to CASSQSSGTEGKKLFF.

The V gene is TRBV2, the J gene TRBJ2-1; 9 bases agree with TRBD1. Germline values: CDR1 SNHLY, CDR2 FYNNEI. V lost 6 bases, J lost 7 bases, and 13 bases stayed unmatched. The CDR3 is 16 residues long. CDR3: CASRGGTGYRLNEQFF. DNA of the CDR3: TGTGCCAGCAGGGGGGGGACAGGGTATAGATTGAATGAGCAGTTCTTC.

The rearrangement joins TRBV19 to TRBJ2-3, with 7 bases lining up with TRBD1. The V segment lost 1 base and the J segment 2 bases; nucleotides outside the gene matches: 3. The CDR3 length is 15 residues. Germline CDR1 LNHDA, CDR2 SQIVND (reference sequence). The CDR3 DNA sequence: TGTGCCAGTAGTATAGCGACAGGGCTCACAGATACGCAGTATTTT. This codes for CASSIATGLTDTQYF. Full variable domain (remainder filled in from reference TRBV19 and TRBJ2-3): DGGITQSPKYLFRKEGQNVTLSCEQNLNHDAMYWYRQDPGQGLRLIYYSQIVNDFQKGDIAEGYSVSREKKESFPLTVTSAQKNPTAFYLCASSIATGLTDTQYFGPGTRLTVL.